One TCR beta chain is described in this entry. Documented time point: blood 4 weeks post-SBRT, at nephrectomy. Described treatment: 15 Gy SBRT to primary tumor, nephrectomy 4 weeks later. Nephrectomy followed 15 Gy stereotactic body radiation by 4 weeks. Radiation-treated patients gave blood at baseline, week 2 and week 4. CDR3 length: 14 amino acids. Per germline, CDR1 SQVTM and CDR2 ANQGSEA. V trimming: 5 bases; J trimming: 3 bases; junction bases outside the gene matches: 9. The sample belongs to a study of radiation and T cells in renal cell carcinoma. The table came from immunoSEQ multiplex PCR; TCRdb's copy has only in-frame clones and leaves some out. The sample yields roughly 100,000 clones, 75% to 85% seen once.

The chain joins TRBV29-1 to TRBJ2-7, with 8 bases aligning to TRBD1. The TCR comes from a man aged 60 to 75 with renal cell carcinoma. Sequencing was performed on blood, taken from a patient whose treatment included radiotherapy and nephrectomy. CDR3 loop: CSVQPQGAIYEQYF. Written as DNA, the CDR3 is TGCAGCGTTCAGCCCCAGGGGGCTATCTACGAGCAGTACTTC.